This TCR beta chain came from a study of T cells in tumors and immune-related adverse events (dated by TCRdb to the early 2020s). The treatment or condition label corresponds to: nivolumab (PD-1 blockade) given before sampling. The DNeasy Blood and Tissue Kit was used to extract DNA from the formalin-fixed paraffin-embedded specimens. The immunoSEQ assay was used to amplify and sequence the TCR beta locus, producing bulk TCR Vbeta CDR3 data. The original methods were these. CDR3s were excluded if they were non-productive, were shorter than 7 amino acids, or did not start with C or end with F/W. Analysis was limited to specimens with at least 1000 reads, and clonotypes were defined at the amino acid level. Clonality was calculated as 1 minus Pielou's evenness. Library sizes were equalized by abundance-weighted random subsampling with replacement, which was repeated 100 times so that 95% confidence intervals could be reported. The Morisita overlap index was used to quantify repertoire overlap, and for each specimen the top 40 clones were checked for overlap with the irAE. TCRdb's version of the immuneACCESS table is confined to in-frame rearrangements and falls short of the full clone set. An unresolved V gene accounts for under half of the shortfall where checked; the remainder is of unknown origin. For V, J and clone size, that table is used; D and trimming come from the DNA. The sample data list about 11,000 clones, and 85% to 95% of these were observed just once. More than 1.4% of the sample belongs to the ten largest clones.

The CDR3 goes from the cysteine to the phenylalanine over 11 residues. Only the CDR3 region is kept as DNA, spanning 33 bases read in frame from base 1. V is pared back by 1 base and J by 6 bases, with 1 base lying between the germline termini. CDR1 and CDR2 were assigned from the germline V gene (reference sequence) as SEHNR and FQNEAQ. As regards this clone: This receptor's antigen is unknown. Base qualities are not provided; no much larger clone lies one nucleotide away.

This sequence uses TRBV7-9 and TRBJ2-1; the D segment cannot be called with confidence. The source was lymph node tissue, collected from a patient treated with anti-PD-1 therapy. The receptor was isolated from a female donor with metastatic renal cell carcinoma. The CDR3 protein: CASSLVNEQFF. The bases are TGTGCCAGCAGCTTAGTCAATGAGCAGTTCTTC.